This is a list of T cell receptor beta chains from one sample in a study of T-cell reconstitution after alpha-beta-depleted transplantation in children. TCRdb called the PCR reads again in MiXCR, with one record for every CDR3 protein. Here the sample spans some 600,000 distinct CDR3 sequences, 10% to 15% being singletons. The sample in question was PBMCs, mostly from graft donor cells, obtained 360 days after TCRalphabeta/CD19-depleted stem cell transplant. The receptors shown here come from a male patient younger than 18 who had a stem cell transplant for acute myeloid leukemia, so the T cells may come from the graft donor. The CDR3 runs from the conserved cysteine through the conserved F or W. The D gene is left open where the match is weak. Size is stated for part of the rows, as once, few or many counts, or as a class when the clone is expanded.

>TRBV4-3|TRBJ2-3|many|.
CASSQDWVGTDTQYF
TGCGCCAGCAGCCAAGATTGGGTAGGCACAGATACGCAGTATTTT
>TRBV7-9|TRBJ2-1|.|.
CASSSRVGQFF
TGTGCCAGCAGCTCGCGTGTGGGGCAGTTCTTC
>TRBV28|TRBJ2-1|few|.
CASSLQVVNEQFF
TGTGCCAGCAGTTTACAGGTGGTCAATGAGCAGTTCTTC
>TRBV20-1|TRBJ2-7|.|TRBD2
CSASIGLAGALFYEQYF
TGCAGTGCTAGTATCGGGCTAGCGGGAGCCCTGTTCTACGAGCAGTACTTC
>TRBV4-3|TRBJ2-5|.|.
CASSQDRWETQYF
TGCGCCAGCAGCCAAGATCGTTGGGAGACCCAGTACTTC
>TRBV4-3|TRBJ2-1|.|TRBD2
CASSTSGGHNEQFF
TGCGCCAGTTCGACTAGCGGGGGCCACAATGAGCAGTTCTTC
>TRBV11-2|TRBJ2-3|.|.
CASSLIGRKSTDTQYF
TGTGCCAGCAGCTTGATTGGGCGGAAATCCACAGATACGCAGTATTTT
>TRBV29-1|TRBJ1-1|few|TRBD1
CSVVRGGEGRTEAFF
TGCAGCGTTGTAAGAGGGGGCGAGGGAAGGACTGAAGCTTTCTTT
>TRBV6-5|TRBJ1-1|.|.
CASSYIPGSSTEAFF
TGTGCCAGCAGTTACATCCCAGGGAGTAGCACTGAAGCTTTCTTT
>TRBV20-1|TRBJ2-7|few|.
CSARQSGYEQYF
TGCAGTGCTAGACAGAGCGGCTACGAGCAGTACTTC
>TRBV28|TRBJ2-3|many|TRBD2
CASSSLAGSTDTQYF
TGTGCCAGCAGTTCCCTAGCGGGGAGCACAGATACGCAGTATTTT
>TRBV12-3/TRBV12-4|TRBJ2-5|many|.
CASSDRPRGAQETQYF
TGTGCCAGCAGCGACAGGCCTCGGGGTGCTCAAGAGACCCAGTACTTC
>TRBV7-2|TRBJ2-1|.|.
CASRETLKGLEQFF
TGTGCCAGCAGGGAGACCTTGAAGGGGCTGGAGCAGTTCTTC
>TRBV9|TRBJ2-5|few|.
CASSVAPGGSQETQYF
TGTGCCAGCAGCGTTGCACCTGGGGGTAGCCAAGAGACCCAGTACTTC
>TRBV30|TRBJ2-3|.|.
CAWSVGTAPSTDTQYF
TGTGCCTGGAGTGTAGGGACGGCACCTAGCACAGATACGCAGTATTTT
>TRBV6-1|TRBJ2-3|.|TRBD2
CASRPRLAGRTDTQYF
TGTGCCAGCAGACCCAGACTAGCGGGGCGGACAGATACGCAGTATTTT
>TRBV7-2|TRBJ2-3|many|TRBD2
CASPLREGRYWYTQYF
TGTGCCAGCCCCCTGCGGGAGGGCCGATATTGGTATACGCAGTATTTT
>TRBV7-2|TRBJ1-1|.|.
CASRTVKNTEAFF
TGTGCCAGCAGGACGGTTAAGAACACTGAAGCTTTCTTT
>TRBV4-3|TRBJ1-1|few|.
CASSQMANTEAFF
TGCGCCAGCAGCCAAATGGCGAACACTGAAGCTTTCTTT
>TRBV6-2/TRBV6-3|TRBJ2-5|few|.
CASSYYLETQYF
TGTGCCAGCAGTTACTATTTGGAGACCCAGTACTTC
>TRBV15|TRBJ2-1|.|.
CATSRPWGAGSYNEQFF
TGTGCCACCAGCAGACCTTGGGGAGCAGGGTCTTACAATGAGCAGTTCTTC
>TRBV6-5|TRBJ2-1|many|.
CASSYSRRATGNEQFF
TGTGCCAGCAGTTACTCGCGGAGGGCAACGGGGAATGAGCAGTTCTTC
>TRBV20-1|TRBJ2-2|few|.
CSARPDTGELFF
TGCAGTGCTAGACCAGATACCGGGGAGCTGTTTTTT
>TRBV18|TRBJ2-5|.|TRBD2
CASHVAAGLALRETQYF
TGTGCCAGCCATGTTGCGGCGGGACTAGCCCTCCGGGAGACCCAGTACTTC
>TRBV29-1|TRBJ2-5|many|.
CSVGGAKETQYF
TGCAGCGTTGGGGGGGCGAAAGAGACCCAGTACTTC
>TRBV10-3|TRBJ2-5|many|.
CAISEFQHETQYF
TGTGCCATCAGTGAGTTTCAACATGAGACCCAGTACTTC
>TRBV24-1|TRBJ2-1|few|TRBD2
CATSDLPRLAGSYNEQFF
TGTGCCACCAGTGATTTACCCAGACTAGCGGGCTCCTACAATGAGCAGTTCTTC